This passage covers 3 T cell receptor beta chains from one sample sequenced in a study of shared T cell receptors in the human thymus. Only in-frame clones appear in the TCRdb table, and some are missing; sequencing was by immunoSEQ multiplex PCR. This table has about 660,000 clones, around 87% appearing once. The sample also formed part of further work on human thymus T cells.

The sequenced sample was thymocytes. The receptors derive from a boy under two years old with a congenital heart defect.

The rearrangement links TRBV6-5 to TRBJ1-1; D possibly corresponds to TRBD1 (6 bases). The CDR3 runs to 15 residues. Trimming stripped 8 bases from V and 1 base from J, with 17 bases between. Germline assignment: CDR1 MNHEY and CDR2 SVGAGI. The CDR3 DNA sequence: TGTGCCAGCGGCCTACCGACAGGTCAGAACACTGAAGCTTTCTTT. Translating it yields CASGLPTGQNTEAFF.

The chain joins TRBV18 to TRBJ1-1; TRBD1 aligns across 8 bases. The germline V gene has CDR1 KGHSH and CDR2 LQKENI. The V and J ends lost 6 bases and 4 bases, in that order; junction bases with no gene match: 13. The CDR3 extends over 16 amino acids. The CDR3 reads CASSPDPGQGFTEAFF. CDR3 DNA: TGTGCCAGCTCGCCAGACCCTGGACAGGGCTTCACTGAAGCTTTCTTT.

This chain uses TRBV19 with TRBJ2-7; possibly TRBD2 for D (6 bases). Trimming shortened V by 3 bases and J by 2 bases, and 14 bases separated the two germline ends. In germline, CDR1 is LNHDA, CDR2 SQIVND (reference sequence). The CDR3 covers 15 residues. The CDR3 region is CASSIRGTLAYEQYF. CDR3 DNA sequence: TGTGCCAGTAGTATCCGCGGGACCCTTGCCTACGAGCAGTACTTC. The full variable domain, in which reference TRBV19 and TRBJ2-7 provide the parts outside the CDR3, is DGGITQSPKYLFRKEGQNVTLSCEQNLNHDAMYWYRQDPGQGLRLIYYSQIVNDFQKGDIAEGYSVSREKKESFPLTVTSAQKNPTAFYLCASSIRGTLAYEQYFGPGTRLTVT.